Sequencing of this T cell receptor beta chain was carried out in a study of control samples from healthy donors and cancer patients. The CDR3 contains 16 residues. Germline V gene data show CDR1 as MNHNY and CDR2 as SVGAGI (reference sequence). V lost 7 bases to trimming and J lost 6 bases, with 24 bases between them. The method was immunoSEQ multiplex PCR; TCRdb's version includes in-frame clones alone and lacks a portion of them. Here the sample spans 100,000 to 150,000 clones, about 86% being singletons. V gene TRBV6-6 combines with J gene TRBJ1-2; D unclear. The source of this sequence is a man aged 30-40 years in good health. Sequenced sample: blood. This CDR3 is CASIIGWAGGKDGYTF. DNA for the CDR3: TGTGCCAGCATCATTGGGTGGGCGGGCGGTAAGGATGGCTACACCTTC.